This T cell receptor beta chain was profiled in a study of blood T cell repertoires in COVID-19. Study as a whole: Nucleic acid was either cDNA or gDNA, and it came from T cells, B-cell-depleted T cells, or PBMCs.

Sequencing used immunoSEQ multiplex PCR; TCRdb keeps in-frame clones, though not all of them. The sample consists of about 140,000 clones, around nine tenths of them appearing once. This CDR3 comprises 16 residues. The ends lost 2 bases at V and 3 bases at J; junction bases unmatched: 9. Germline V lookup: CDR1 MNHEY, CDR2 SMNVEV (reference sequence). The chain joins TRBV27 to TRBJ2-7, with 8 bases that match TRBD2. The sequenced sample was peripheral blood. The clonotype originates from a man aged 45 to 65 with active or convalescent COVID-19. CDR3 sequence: CASSLTLGGRNYEQYF. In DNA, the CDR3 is TGTGCCAGCAGTTTAACTCTCGGCGGGAGGAACTACGAGCAGTACTTC.